The 9 T cell receptor beta chains below all came from one sample that was sequenced in a study of blood T cell repertoires in COVID-19. Repertoires were generated with immunoSEQ multiplex PCR, while TCRdb's copy carries only in-frame clones and drops some. The sample shows tens of thousands of clones, roughly 80% of them seen only once. The sample consisted of peripheral blood. The receptors were gathered from a human donor in a cohort sampled during active COVID-19.

J is TRBJ1-6 and V is TRBV30; 12 bases are shared with TRBD1. Trimming at V came to 8 bases and at J to 10 bases, leaving 6 bases not matched to a gene. The CDR3 extends over 13 amino acids. From germline, CDR1 is GTSNPN and CDR2 SVGIG (reference sequence). CDR3 region: CAQTGTGGSPLHF. CDR3 DNA sequence: TGTGCCCAAACCGGGACAGGGGGCTCACCCCTCCACTTT.

V is TRBV18 and J is TRBJ2-3; 7 bases match TRBD1. This CDR3 is 13 amino acids long. Trimming removed 3 bases from V and 6 bases from J; junction bases left unmatched: 3. Germline loops: CDR1 KGHSH, CDR2 LQKENI. The CDR3 here is CASSPTGRDTQYF. CDR3 DNA sequence: TGTGCCAGCTCACCGACAGGGCGGGATACGCAGTATTTT.

This chain uses TRBV9 with TRBJ1-1; 7 bases are shared with TRBD1. The CDR3 is 15 amino acids. The germline V gene has CDR1 SGDLS and CDR2 YYNGEE. V lost 3 bases and J lost 4; bases outside the gene matches: 9. CDR3 amino acids: CASSGRQGAGTEAFF. DNA for the CDR3: TGTGCCAGCAGCGGAAGACAGGGAGCTGGCACTGAAGCTTTCTTT.

V and J are TRBV2 and TRBJ1-1; no firm D call. CDR1 SNHLY and CDR2 FYNNEI come from the germline V gene. CDR3 size: 14 residues. V was clipped by 3 bases and J by 4 bases, with 12 bases between them. Here the CDR3 DNA reads TGTGCCAGCAGTGAGGATGGGCGGGGCACTGAAGCTTTCTTT. The encoded protein is CASSEDGRGTEAFF. The variable domain in full, with the rest retrieved from reference TRBV2 and TRBJ1-1, is EPEVTQTPSHQVTQMGQEVILRCVPISNHLYFYWYRQILGQKVEFLVSFYNNEISEKSEIFDDQFSVERPDGSNFTLKIRSTKLEDSAMYFCASSEDGRGTEAFFGQGTRLTVV.

The V gene is TRBV19, the J gene TRBJ1-4, with D possibly TRBD1 on 6 matching bases. Germline CDR1 LNHDA, CDR2 SQIVND (reference sequence). V dropped 7 bases and J dropped 8 bases, with 17 bases sitting between them. This CDR3 is 14 amino acids long. CDR3 sequence: CASTVQGSGEKLFF. The CDR3 DNA sequence: TGTGCCAGTACCGTACAGGGATCTGGGGAAAAACTGTTTTTT.

This clone was seen many times. This chain joins TRBV27 and TRBJ1-1; D is ambiguous. The CDR3 covers 14 residues. Trimming left V 7 bases short and J 3 bases short, with 15 bases between. Germline CDR1 and CDR2: MNHEY and SMNVEV (reference sequence). CDR3 nucleotide sequence: TGTGCCAGCAATACTAGATCAAGGGACACTGAAGCTTTCTTT. Protein sequence: CASNTRSRDTEAFF.

The CDR3 loop is CASSLGDRVGYTF. CDR3 coding DNA: TGTGCCAGCAGCTTGGGGGACAGGGTCGGCTACACCTTC. This chain uses TRBV5-6 with TRBJ1-2, with TRBD1 matching over 9 bases. The CDR3 sequence is 13 residues long. Germline-derived CDR1 and CDR2 are SGHDT and YYEEEE. Trimming cost V 0 bases and J 8 bases; bases outside gene matches: 2.

The chain uses TRBV5-8 and TRBJ2-5; D might be TRBD1 (5 bases). Trimming removed 5 bases from V and 4 bases from J, with 24 bases in between. CDR3 length equals 17 residues. Germline V gene data show CDR1 as SGHTS and CDR2 as YDEGEE. The CDR3 sequence is CASSPARGHQIPETQYF. For the CDR3, the DNA is TGTGCCAGCAGTCCGGCCCGCGGACACCAGATCCCAGAGACCCAGTACTTC. The whole variable domain, remainder taken from reference TRBV5-8 and TRBJ2-5, is EAGVTQSPTHLIKTRGQQATLRCSPISGHTSVYWYQQALGLGLQFLLWYDEGEERNRGNFPPRFSGRQFPNYSSELNVNALELEDSALYLCASSPARGHQIPETQYFGPGTRLLVL.

The chain couples TRBV28 to TRBJ2-3, with TRBD2 matching over 7 bases. Trimming cost V 3 bases and J 1 base; bases outside gene matches: 4. CDR1 and CDR2 from the germline V gene are MDHEN and SYDVKM. The CDR3 runs to 15 residues. This CDR3 is CASSLARGGTDTQYF. CDR3 DNA: TGTGCCAGCAGTTTGGCCCGGGGGGGCACAGATACGCAGTATTTT.